The following is a T cell receptor beta chain sequence with its context. This record comes from a study of Ad26.COV2.S vaccination and SARS-CoV-2 variants. Study background: Among those in the COV1001 Ad26.COV2.S trial arm was the donor.

The repertoire was sequenced with immunoSEQ multiplex PCR; TCRdb's copy has only in-frame clones and lacks some. The sample comprises 350,000 to 450,000 clones, approximately 89% of which are singletons, and about 2% rests with the top ten. Described treatment: around 19 received Ad26.COV2.S at low or high dose, single or two shots; a few received placebo; per-sample allocation not given. It was on day 63 after the first vaccine or placebo injection that samples were taken. CDR1 and CDR2 from the germline V gene are SSHAT and FNYEAQ (reference sequence). V lost 4 bases to trimming and J lost 6 bases; unmatched junction nucleotides: 3. The CDR3 length is 16 residues.

The V and J genes are TRBV7-7 and TRBJ2-2, with TRBD2 identical over 15 bases. Specimen: peripheral blood, collected in a trial of Ad26.COV2.S vaccine versus placebo. The origin of this receptor is a person aged 18-60 years who received the Ad26.COV2.S COVID-19 vaccine or a placebo. The CDR3 bases are TGTGCCAGCAGCTCGGGACTAGCGGGAGGTCCCGGGGAGCTGTTTTTT. Translated, it gives CASSSGLAGGPGELFF.